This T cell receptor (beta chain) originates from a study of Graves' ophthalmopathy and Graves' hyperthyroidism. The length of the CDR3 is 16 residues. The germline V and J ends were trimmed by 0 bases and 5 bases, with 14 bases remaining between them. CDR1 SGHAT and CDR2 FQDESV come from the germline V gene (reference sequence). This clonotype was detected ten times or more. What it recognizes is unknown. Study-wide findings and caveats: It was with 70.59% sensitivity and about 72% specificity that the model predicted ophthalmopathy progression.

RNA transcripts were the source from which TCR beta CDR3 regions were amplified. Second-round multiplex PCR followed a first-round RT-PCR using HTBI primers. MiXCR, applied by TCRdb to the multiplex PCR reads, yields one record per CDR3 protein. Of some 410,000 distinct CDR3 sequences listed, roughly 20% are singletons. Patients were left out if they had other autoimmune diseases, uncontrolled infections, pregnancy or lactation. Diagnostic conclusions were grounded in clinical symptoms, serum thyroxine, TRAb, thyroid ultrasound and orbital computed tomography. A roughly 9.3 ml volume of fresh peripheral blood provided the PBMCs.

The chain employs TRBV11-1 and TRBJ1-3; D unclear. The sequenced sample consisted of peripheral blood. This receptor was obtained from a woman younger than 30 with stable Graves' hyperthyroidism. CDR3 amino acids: CASSLAASPLRNTIYF. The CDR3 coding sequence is TGTGCCAGCAGCTTAGCGGCCAGTCCCCTCCGAAACACCATATATTTT. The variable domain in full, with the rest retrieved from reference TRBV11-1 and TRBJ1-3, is EAEVAQSPRYKITEKSQAVAFWCDPISGHATLYWYRQILGQGPELLVQFQDESVVDDSQLPKDRFSAERLKGVDSTLKIQPAELGDSAMYLCASSLAASPLRNTIYFGEGSWLTVV.